This record concerns one T cell receptor (beta chain) sequence. Its antigen remains unknown. Method: immunoSEQ multiplex PCR; TCRdb's copy keeps in-frame clones and lacks some. The table has roughly 52,000 clones, about 89% seen once. The sample's time point: cycle 4 day 1 (C4D1), after six to seven weeks of nivolumab. Patients all relapsed after autologous stem cell transplantation, and there was variation in brentuximab vedotin exposure. This record comes from a study of PD-1 blockade in classical Hodgkin lymphoma. Study overall: A 3 mg/kg intravenous dose of nivolumab was received by patients every 2 weeks.

Study results and caveats: Baseline TCR diversity was reportedly lower in newly diagnosed patients than healthy donors. Patients newly diagnosed and complete responders had comparable baseline diversity.

Here the sequenced sample was peripheral blood mononuclear cells (PBMCs), taken before the fourth cycle of nivolumab. This clonotype was obtained from a human donor with classical Hodgkin lymphoma.

The CDR3 sequence is CASSQRQDEQYF. DNA of the CDR3: TGCGCCAGCAGCCAACGTCAGGACGAGCAGTACTTC. The chain is built from TRBV4-1 and TRBJ2-7, with D hard to call. Trimming took off 2 bases at V and 5 bases at J, with 7 bases between the two ends. Germline CDR1 and CDR2: MGHRA and YSYEKL. The CDR3 consists of 12 residues.